The 19 T cell receptor beta chains listed next were all sequenced from one sample in a study of cytomegalovirus exposure and HLA in healthy donors. It was with 60 Vbeta and 13 Jbeta primers that the PCR ran. TCRdb's copy holds only in-frame clones and misses some; the assay was immunoSEQ multiplex PCR. The sample consists of 110,000 to 150,000 clones, roughly three quarters of them appearing once. The sample taken for sequencing was PBMCs. These receptors were obtained from a young man in good health and CMV-seronegative.

This sequence joins TRBV28 and TRBJ2-2, with 11 bases lining up with TRBD1. CDR1 MDHEN and CDR2 SYDVKM come from the germline V gene. CDR3 length: 16 residues. The J segment lost 6 bases and the V segment lost 6 bases, leaving 9 bases of the junction unmatched. In nucleotides, the CDR3 is TGTGCCAGCAGGTCAAGGACAGGGGGCAAGCCCGGGGAGCTGTTTTTT. This translates into CASRSRTGGKPGELFF.

V is TRBV6-5 and J is TRBJ1-4; 7 nucleotides match TRBD1. Germline assignment: CDR1 MNHEY and CDR2 SVGAGI. V trimming: 8 bases; J trimming: 4 bases; junction bases outside the gene matches: 1. The CDR3 is 12 amino acids. CDR3 nucleotides: TGTGCCAGCGGACAGGTTAATGAAAAACTGTTTTTT. Translated: CASGQVNEKLFF.

This clone occurred a few times. CDR3 coding DNA: TGTGCCAGCAGTGATAGGTCGTACAGGAACTATGGCTACACCTTC. Translation: CASSDRSYRNYGYTF. V is TRBV6-1 and J is TRBJ1-2; D might be TRBD1 (5 bases). The V end lost 3 bases, the J end lost 2 bases, and 13 bases lay between the germline ends. This CDR3 comprises 15 residues. Germline CDR1 MNHNS, CDR2 SASEGT.

The chain has TRBV6-5 and TRBJ2-2, with D possibly being TRBD2 (5 bases). Looked up from germline, CDR1 is MNHEY and CDR2 is SVGAGI. V gave up 6 bases and J gave up 4 bases, with 12 bases separating them. The CDR3 contains 14 residues. Here the CDR3 reads CASRSGLLTGELFF. The CDR3 DNA reads TGTGCCAGCAGATCCGGACTGCTCACCGGGGAGCTGTTTTTT.

This chain joins TRBV7-6 and TRBJ1-2; D remains ambiguous. V lost 1 base, J lost 1 base, and 13 bases lay in between. From germline, CDR1 is SGHVS and CDR2 FNYEAQ. The CDR3 spans 16 residues. CDR3 sequence (DNA): TGTGCCAGCAGCTTAGAAGGACTGGAGTATAACTATGGCTACACCTTC. Translating it yields CASSLEGLEYNYGYTF.

The V and J genes are TRBV7-2 and TRBJ1-3; maybe TRBD1 (6 bases). This CDR3 has 16 residues. CDR1 is SGHTA, CDR2 FQGNSA, per germline. The V end lost 3 bases, the J end lost 0 bases, and 12 bases lay between the germline ends. CDR3 nucleotides: TGTGCCAGCAGCTTTCGACAGGTCAACTCTGGAAACACCATATATTTT. Protein product: CASSFRQVNSGNTIYF. The variable domain in full, with the rest retrieved from reference TRBV7-2 and TRBJ1-3, is GAGVSQSPSNKVTEKGKDVELRCDPISGHTALYWYRQSLGQGLEFLIYFQGNSAPDKSGLPSDRFSAERTGGSVSTLTIQRTQQEDSAVYLCASSFRQVNSGNTIYFGEGSWLTVV.

A word on this clone: The same CDR3 also results from other DNA sequences found in this sample. The chain recombines TRBV5-1 with TRBJ2-7; 7 positions agree with TRBD1. This CDR3 is 13 amino acids long. Germline CDR1 and CDR2: SGHRS and YFSETQ. V lost 4 bases to trimming and J lost 2 bases; unmatched junction nucleotides: 3. CDR3 nucleotide sequence: TGCGCCAGCAGCCCCGGGACAGCCTACGAGCAGTACTTC. Protein: CASSPGTAYEQYF.

This chain links TRBV7-2 with TRBJ2-1; 12 nucleotides match TRBD2. Looked up from germline, CDR1 is SGHTA and CDR2 is FQGNSA. Unmatched junction bases numbered 11, after V lost 5 bases and J lost 9 bases. The CDR3 consists of 16 residues. The CDR3 sequence: CASSRRTSGGSGEQFF. For the CDR3, the DNA is TGTGCCAGCAGCCGACGAACTAGCGGGGGGTCAGGTGAGCAGTTCTTC.

This clone has a count of ten or more. This rearrangement joins TRBV6-1 to TRBJ1-4, with D possibly TRBD1 on 5 matching bases. CDR1 is MNHNS and CDR2 is SASEGT in the germline V gene. The CDR3 runs 15 residues. Trimming took 3 bases from V and 1 from J, leaving 9 bases between them. CDR3 bases: TGTGCCAGCAGTGAGGTCCAGGGAACTAATGAAAAACTGTTTTTT. As protein: CASSEVQGTNEKLFF.

The rearrangement links TRBV7-2 to TRBJ2-7, with 8 bases identical to TRBD1. Germline V CDR1 and CDR2: SGHTA, FQGNSA. Germline trimming cut 5 bases from V and 0 bases from J; bases unmatched to any gene: 9. CDR3 length: 16 amino acids. The CDR3 nucleotides read TGTGCCAGCAGCCGGCCGAGGACAGGGAGCTCCTACGAGCAGTACTTC. Protein product: CASSRPRTGSSYEQYF.

The V gene is TRBV10-3, the J gene TRBJ2-1; D perhaps matches TRBD2 (6 bases). The CDR3 spans 15 residues. Germline-derived CDR1 and CDR2 are ENHRY and SYGVKD. V shed 2 bases and J shed 1 base, with 9 bases lying between them. CDR3 in DNA: TGTGCCATCAGTGAGATAGGACTATCCTACAATGAGCAGTTCTTC. Encoded protein: CAISEIGLSYNEQFF.

The gene calls are TRBV10-3 and TRBJ1-2, with 10 bases aligning to TRBD1. The CDR3 loop spans 14 amino acids. The ends lost 7 bases at V and 2 bases at J; junction bases unmatched: 4. The germline V gene has CDR1 ENHRY and CDR2 SYGVKD. CDR3 coding DNA: TGTGCCATCATGACGGACAGGGGGAACTATGGCTACACCTTC. Translating gives CAIMTDRGNYGYTF.

The chain has TRBV18 and TRBJ1-4; TRBD1 is a possible D gene (5 bases). The V and J ends lost 6 bases and 0 bases respectively, with 17 bases between them. Looked up from germline, CDR1 is KGHSH and CDR2 is LQKENI. The CDR3 extends over 17 amino acids. The CDR3 bases are TGTGCCAGCTCCCCGTTGACAGCTACTTCAACTAATGAAAAACTGTTTTTT. It translates to CASSPLTATSTNEKLFF.

As concerns this clone: The same CDR3 arises from other DNA sequences in this sample as well. The gene calls are TRBV5-1 and TRBJ1-2, with D unclear. Germline V CDR1 and CDR2: SGHRS, YFSETQ. The V end was cut by 1 base, the J end by 3 bases, with 7 bases between. The CDR3 runs to 13 residues. The CDR3 nucleotides are TGCGCCAGCAGCTTGAGAGAGGACTATGGCTACACCTTC. This gives the protein CASSLREDYGYTF. The full variable domain, in which reference TRBV5-1 and TRBJ1-2 provide the parts outside the CDR3, is KAGVTQTPRYLIKTRGQQVTLSCSPISGHRSVSWYQQTPGQGLQFLFEYFSETQRNKGNFPGRFSGRQFSNSRSEMNVSTLELGDSALYLCASSLREDYGYTFGSGTRLTVV.

This chain connects TRBV25-1 to TRBJ1-6; 10 bases are shared with TRBD1. The germline CDR1 and CDR2 sequences are MGHDK and SYGVNS. CDR3 length: 16 residues. V gave up 0 bases and J gave up 8 bases; unmatched junction bases: 4. The CDR3 region is CASSEYVTGGYSPLHF. The CDR3 bases are TGTGCCAGCAGTGAATACGTGACAGGGGGCTATTCACCCCTCCACTTT.

The rearrangement links TRBV15 to TRBJ2-2; 9 nucleotides match TRBD1. The CDR3 contains 15 residues. CDR1 and CDR2 (germline): LNHNV, YYDKDF (reference sequence). Germline trimming cut 1 base from V and 7 bases from J; bases unmatched to any gene: 4. CDR3 amino acids: CATSRVQGAGGELFF. Written as DNA, the CDR3 is TGTGCCACCAGCAGAGTACAGGGGGCCGGCGGGGAGCTGTTTTTT.

Only a few counts were recorded for this clone. The J gene is TRBJ2-2, the V gene TRBV6-6; 11 positions match TRBD2. Germline-derived CDR1 and CDR2 are MNHNY and SVGAGI (reference sequence). Losses at the gene ends were 7 bases for V and 4 bases for J; bases not matched to a gene: 5. This CDR3 spans 15 amino acids. For the CDR3, the DNA is TGTGCCAGCAATCTAGCGGGGGGCCGCACCGGGGAGCTGTTTTTT. This encodes CASNLAGGRTGELFF.

This clone was found a few times. In nucleotides, the CDR3 is TGTGCCAGCAGTGGTCCGTGGAGGGAAAAACTGTTTTTT. Protein sequence: CASSGPWREKLFF. This chain links TRBV6-1 with TRBJ1-4, with D hard to call. Trimming took 4 bases from V and 8 from J, leaving 11 bases between them. The germline CDR1 and CDR2 sequences are MNHNS and SASEGT. The CDR3 totals 13 residues.

This clone is a singleton in its sample. This chain joins TRBV2 and TRBJ2-1; 12 positions match TRBD2. With V trimmed by 5 bases and J by 9 bases, 11 bases remained unmatched. This CDR3 spans 16 amino acids. Looked up from germline, CDR1 is SNHLY and CDR2 is FYNNEI. Here the CDR3 reads CASSSPLAGGPGEQFF. CDR3 sequence (DNA): TGTGCCAGCAGTTCACCTCTAGCGGGGGGGCCGGGTGAGCAGTTCTTC.